Listed below are T cell receptor beta chains from one sample, sequenced in a study of CD8+ T cells in alopecia areata. Clones were read by immunoSEQ multiplex PCR, and TCRdb kept only the in-frame ones, dropping some. The sample has about 190,000 clones, roughly 61% seen once. This specimen was CD8+ T cells sorted from blood, taken at week 24, from a patient treated with tofacitinib. These receptors were taken from a human donor with alopecia areata. Each CDR3 is given with its conserved first and last residue. D genes are given only for firm matches. Only some rows state a clone size, as once, few, many or a class for expanded clones.

v_call	clone_size	j_call	d_call	cdr3_aa	cdr3_nt
TRBV9	-	TRBJ2-3	TRBD2	CASSGTSGHTDTQYF	TGTGCCAGCAGCGGGACTAGCGGGCACACAGATACGCAGTATTTT
TRBV2	-	TRBJ1-2	-	CASSGQDYGYTF	TGTGCCAGCAGTGGACAGGACTATGGCTACACCTTC
TRBV7-9	few	TRBJ2-6	TRBD1	CASSSLTTGGRGANVLTF	TGTGCCAGCAGCTCCCTAACAACAGGGGGCCGAGGGGCCAACGTCCTGACTTTC
TRBV29-1	-	TRBJ2-1	-	CSVVGETSYNEQFF	TGCAGCGTTGTTGGCGAGACCTCCTACAATGAGCAGTTCTTC
TRBV2	few	TRBJ1-1	-	CASSEVNTEAFF	TGTGCCAGCAGTGAGGTGAACACTGAAGCTTTCTTT
TRBV30	-	TRBJ1-1	-	CALASLNTEAFF	TGTGCCTTAGCTAGTTTGAACACTGAAGCTTTCTTT
TRBV27	-	TRBJ1-5	TRBD1	CASSQGVGQPQHF	TGTGCCAGCAGCCAGGGGGTAGGACAGCCCCAGCATTTT
TRBV29-1	once	TRBJ1-2	TRBD1	CSGRQGAGYTF	TGCAGCGGGCGGCAGGGGGCTGGCTACACCTTC
TRBV10-3	-	TRBJ2-7	-	CAIITPRGEQYF	TGTGCCATCATCACCCCTCGGGGCGAGCAGTACTTC
TRBV18	few	TRBJ2-7	TRBD1	CASSPGQGDEQYF	TGTGCCAGCTCACCGGGACAGGGCGACGAGCAGTACTTC
TRBV2	few	TRBJ2-5	-	CASRGQLQETQYF	TGTGCCAGCAGAGGACAGCTCCAAGAGACCCAGTACTTC
TRBV29-1	-	TRBJ2-5	-	CSVPWTPGETQYF	TGCAGCGTTCCATGGACACCCGGGGAGACCCAGTACTTC
TRBV27	-	TRBJ2-2	TRBD2	CASVEAGALDTGELFF	TGTGCCAGCGTGGAAGCGGGGGCCCTAGACACCGGGGAGCTGTTTTTT
TRBV15	-	TRBJ2-1	TRBD1	CATSTRQGNEQFF	TGTGCCACCAGCACCCGACAGGGTAATGAGCAGTTCTTC
TRBV29-1	-	TRBJ1-2	-	CSVEPGGPLGGYTF	TGCAGCGTTGAACCCGGTGGCCCGCTGGGGGGCTACACCTTC
TRBV10-3	-	TRBJ2-1	TRBD1	CAISLGQGPYNEQFF	TGTGCCATCAGCTTGGGACAGGGGCCCTACAATGAGCAGTTCTTC
TRBV6-5	few	TRBJ1-2	-	CASMGAYGYTF	TGTGCCAGCATGGGGGCCTATGGCTACACCTTC
TRBV12-5	-	TRBJ1-1	-	CASGLGEAFF	TGTGCTAGTGGTTTGGGTGAAGCTTTCTTT
TRBV29-1	-	TRBJ2-6	-	CSVEASRTGSSGANVLTF	TGCAGCGTTGAAGCTAGTAGAACAGGTAGCTCTGGGGCCAACGTCCTGACTTTC
TRBV6-5	-	TRBJ2-2	-	CASSQDTGELFF	TGTGCCAGCAGTCAGGACACCGGGGAGCTGTTTTTT
TRBV29-1	-	TRBJ2-7	-	CSAAGPRYEQYF	TGCAGCGCCGCGGGACCGAGGTACGAGCAGTACTTC
TRBV7-2	few	TRBJ2-3	-	CASSPRGRTSTQYF	TGTGCCAGCAGCCCCCGCGGACGGACCTCTACGCAGTATTTT
TRBV30	-	TRBJ1-1	-	CAWSVVGLAEAFF	TGTGCCTGGAGTGTAGTGGGACTCGCTGAAGCTTTCTTT
TRBV7-2	-	TRBJ1-2	-	CASSLPAQNYGYTF	TGTGCCAGCAGCTTACCAGCACAGAACTATGGCTACACCTTC
TRBV7-3	-	TRBJ2-5	TRBD1	CASSSTGGRGETQYF	TGTGCCAGCAGCTCGACAGGGGGCCGGGGAGAGACCCAGTACTTC
TRBV7-8	few	TRBJ1-1	-	CASSSREGAFF	TGTGCCAGCAGCTCTCGCGAGGGAGCTTTCTTT
TRBV30	-	TRBJ2-5	-	CAIGETQYF	TGTGCGATTGGAGAGACCCAGTACTTC